The 25 T cell receptor beta chains below all came from one sample that was sequenced in a study of cytomegalovirus exposure and HLA in healthy donors. Here immunoSEQ multiplex PCR was the method, and the copy in TCRdb shows in-frame clones only, minus some. The repertoire holds some 250,000 clones, with 86% as singletons. Sequencing was performed on PBMCs. The receptors come from a woman in her twenties or thirties in good health and CMV-seropositive.

The chain carries TRBV6-1 and TRBJ1-1, with D possibly TRBD1 on 5 matching bases. Germline CDR1 is MNHNS and CDR2 is SASEGT. V dropped 7 bases and J dropped 5 bases, with 14 bases sitting between them. This CDR3 spans 13 amino acids. The CDR3 region has the DNA TGTGCCAGCAAGGATTTGGGGGGAACTGAAGCTTTCTTT. Protein product: CASKDLGGTEAFF.

This clone was recorded many times. V usage is TRBV7-8 and J usage is TRBJ1-5, with D unclear. The V and J ends lost 5 bases and 7 bases respectively, with 21 bases between them. Germline CDR1 and CDR2: SGHVS and FQNEAQ. The CDR3 covers 16 residues. The CDR3 nucleotides are TGTGCCAGCAGCCCGTTCGGGGTACGAATCGAACAGCCCCAGCATTTT. It translates to CASSPFGVRIEQPQHF.

The rearrangement links TRBV7-9 to TRBJ2-2; TRBD2 matches at 7 bases. Looked up from germline, CDR1 is SEHNR and CDR2 is FQNEAQ (reference sequence). This CDR3 is 15 amino acids long. V shed 3 bases, J shed 1 base, and the junction held 2 bases outside the gene matches. This CDR3 is CASSFLAENTGELFF. CDR3 bases: TGTGCCAGCAGCTTTCTAGCGGAGAACACCGGGGAGCTGTTTTTT.

V gene TRBV30 combines with J gene TRBJ1-5; 9 bases match TRBD1. Losses at the gene ends were 3 bases for V and 4 bases for J; bases not matched to a gene: 7. The CDR3 is 15 residues long. Germline lookup yields CDR1 GTSNPN and CDR2 SVGIG (reference sequence). The CDR3 sequence: CAWSPTGGRNQPQHF. The CDR3 nucleotides read TGTGCCTGGAGCCCCACAGGGGGCCGTAATCAGCCCCAGCATTTT. The entire variable domain, with the rest obtained from reference TRBV30 and TRBJ1-5, is as follows: SQTIHQWPATLVQPVGSPLSLECTVEGTSNPNLYWYRQAAGRGLQLLFYSVGIGQISSEVPQNLSASRPQDRQFILSSKKLLLSDSGFYLCAWSPTGGRNQPQHFGDGTRLSIL.

This chain links TRBV29-1 with TRBJ1-3; TRBD1 might be the D (6 bases). The CDR3 loop spans 14 amino acids. The germline gives CDR1 SQVTM, CDR2 ANQGSEA. Trimming took 7 bases from V and 4 from J, leaving 17 bases between them. The chain's CDR3 is CSALGAGIGNTIYF. The CDR3 region has the DNA TGCAGCGCCCTGGGGGCAGGGATAGGAAACACCATATATTTT.

The chain combines TRBV9 with TRBJ2-3, with 8 bases identical to TRBD2. Trimming cost V 0 bases and J 4 bases; bases outside gene matches: 7. The germline V gene has CDR1 SGDLS and CDR2 YYNGEE. This CDR3 region has 16 residues. CDR3 sequence (DNA): TGTGCCAGCAGCGTAGGGGCGGGAGGTGTGGCAGATACGCAGTATTTT. Protein product: CASSVGAGGVADTQYF.

This clone was seen ten or more times. V gene TRBV9 combines with J gene TRBJ2-2; TRBD1 aligns across 9 bases. The CDR3 runs to 15 residues. V was pared by 3 bases and J by 8 bases, with 8 bases of the junction left unmatched. CDR1 SGDLS and CDR2 YYNGEE come from the germline V gene. CDR3 region: CASSAQQGAVGELFF. CDR3 in DNA: TGTGCCAGCAGCGCCCAACAGGGGGCAGTGGGGGAGCTGTTTTTT. Together with reference TRBV9 and TRBJ2-2, the CDR3 gives the full variable domain: DSGVTQTPKHLITATGQRVTLRCSPRSGDLSVYWYQQSLDQGLQFLIQYYNGEERAKGNILERFSAQQFPDLHSELNLSSLELGDSALYFCASSAQQGAVGELFFGEGSRLTVL.

The chain employs TRBV5-1 and TRBJ2-7; TRBD1 agrees at 8 bases. Trimming removed 3 bases from V and 5 bases from J; junction bases left unmatched: 1. Germline loops: CDR1 SGHRS, CDR2 YFSETQ. CDR3 length equals 12 residues. The DNA of the CDR3 is TGCGCCAGCAGCTGGACAGGGAACGAGCAGTACTTC. As protein: CASSWTGNEQYF.

The CDR3 DNA reads as TGTGCCAGCAGTTTATCGGGAGCGGGAGTTCTTATGGGCCAAGAGACCCAGTACTTC. Amino acid sequence: CASSLSGAGVLMGQETQYF. The chain is built from TRBV27 and TRBJ2-5, with 8 positions matching TRBD2. V gave up 0 bases and J gave up 1 base; unmatched junction bases: 13. The CDR3 consists of 19 residues. Per the germline V gene, CDR1 is MNHEY and CDR2 is SMNVEV (reference sequence).

This clone occurred once. V is TRBV27 and J is TRBJ2-1; 10 bases match TRBD2. V dropped 2 bases and J dropped 6; count of bases not matched to a gene: 1. The CDR3 runs 14 residues. Germline V gives CDR1 MNHEY, CDR2 SMNVEV (reference sequence). Written as DNA, the CDR3 is TGTGCCAGCAGTTTACTAGCGGGAGCCAATGAGCAGTTCTTC. This codes for CASSLLAGANEQFF.

The rearrangement uses TRBV27 and TRBJ2-3; D perhaps matches TRBD2 (6 bases). The CDR3 has 16 amino acids. Germline values: CDR1 MNHEY, CDR2 SMNVEV (reference sequence). With 4 bases removed from V and 2 bases from J, the gap between germline ends came to 16 bases. The chain's CDR3 is CASSSSWGDFTDTQYF. The CDR3 coding sequence is TGTGCCAGCAGTTCCTCTTGGGGGGATTTCACAGATACGCAGTATTTT.

CDR3 nucleotide sequence: TGTGCCAGTAGTATTGGAGTCCGGAGCGGGGAGCTGTTTTTT. Protein: CASSIGVRSGELFF. The rearrangement joins TRBV19 to TRBJ2-2; D is uncertain. Germline V lookup: CDR1 LNHDA, CDR2 SQIVND (reference sequence). This CDR3 contains 14 residues. With 3 bases removed from V and 7 bases from J, the gap between germline ends came to 12 bases.

V gene TRBV7-9 combines with J gene TRBJ2-5, with 10 positions matching TRBD1. The germline V gene has CDR1 SEHNR and CDR2 FQNEAQ (reference sequence). The CDR3 has 15 amino acids. Germline trimming cut 5 bases from V and 5 bases from J; bases unmatched to any gene: 8. DNA for the CDR3: TGTGCCAGCAGCCCGGGGACAGGGGCAGCGGAGACCCAGTACTTC. Translation gives CASSPGTGAAETQYF.

This chain links TRBV28 with TRBJ1-1; D is possibly TRBD1 (6 bases). The CDR3 extends over 14 amino acids. The V and J ends lost 2 bases and 1 base respectively, with 8 bases between them. Germline CDR1 is MDHEN and CDR2 is SYDVKM. The CDR3 loop is CASSLGGANTEAFF. DNA for the CDR3: TGTGCCAGCAGTTTAGGGGGGGCGAACACTGAAGCTTTCTTT.

This clone was seen once. This chain uses TRBV2 with TRBJ2-5; 13 positions agree with TRBD2. This CDR3 region has 16 residues. CDR1 is SNHLY, CDR2 FYNNEI, per germline. J lost 6 bases, V lost 7 bases, and 11 bases had no gene match. CDR3 coding DNA: TGTGCCAGCACCACCTCCAGGACTAGCGGGAGCCAGACCCAGTACTTC. Encoded protein: CASTTSRTSGSQTQYF.

V usage is TRBV27 and J usage is TRBJ2-3; 9 nucleotides agree with TRBD2. The CDR3 consists of 15 residues. J gave up 4 bases and V 7 bases, and 9 bases lay outside the gene matches. Germline CDR1 MNHEY, CDR2 SMNVEV (reference sequence). The CDR3: CASTPVAGVPDTQYF. The CDR3 DNA is TGTGCCAGCACCCCTGTAGCGGGGGTACCAGATACGCAGTATTTT.

V gene TRBV6-5 combines with J gene TRBJ2-7; 8 bases line up with TRBD2. Trimming at V came to 0 bases and at J to 4 bases, leaving 8 bases not matched to a gene. CDR3 size: 16 residues. The germline CDR1 and CDR2 sequences are MNHEY and SVGAGI. The DNA of the CDR3 is TGTGCCAGCAGTTACTCTTCGGTTAGCGGGGATTACGAGCAGTACTTC. Translating it yields CASSYSSVSGDYEQYF.

The V call is TRBV6-1, the J call TRBJ2-5; 11 bases align to TRBD2. With 4 bases clipped from V and 0 bases from J, the junction kept 10 bases outside the gene matches. There are 18 residues in the CDR3. Looked up from germline, CDR1 is MNHNS and CDR2 is SASEGT. In DNA, the CDR3 is TGTGCCAGCAGTGCTCGGCGACTAGCGGGACTTTACCAAGAGACCCAGTACTTC. This sequence encodes CASSARRLAGLYQETQYF.

CDR3 region: CASSVALRTNEQFF. Written as DNA, the CDR3 is TGTGCCAGCAGCGTAGCACTACGTACCAATGAGCAGTTCTTC. This chain joins TRBV9 and TRBJ2-1; D uncertain. Per the germline V gene, CDR1 is SGDLS and CDR2 is YYNGEE. The CDR3 sequence is 14 residues long. V was pared by 0 bases and J by 6 bases, with 10 bases between.

For the CDR3, the DNA is TGTGCCATTAAGGACAGCTCCTACGAGCAGTACTTC. This codes for CAIKDSSYEQYF. The genes are TRBV10-3 and TRBJ2-7, with D perhaps matching TRBD1 (6 bases). Per the germline V gene, CDR1 is ENHRY and CDR2 is SYGVKD. V lost 9 bases, J lost 0 bases, and 9 bases lay in between. The CDR3 totals 12 residues.

The chain has TRBV30 and TRBJ2-1; D is possibly TRBD1 (6 bases). The CDR3 runs 14 residues. Trimming removed 5 bases from V and 0 bases from J, with 11 bases in between. Germline-derived CDR1 and CDR2 are GTSNPN and SVGIG (reference sequence). This chain's CDR3 is CAWQGFNSYNEQFF. DNA for the CDR3: TGTGCCTGGCAGGGGTTCAACTCCTACAATGAGCAGTTCTTC. Full variable domain (outside the CDR3, taken from reference TRBV30 and TRBJ2-1): SQTIHQWPATLVQPVGSPLSLECTVEGTSNPNLYWYRQAAGRGLQLLFYSVGIGQISSEVPQNLSASRPQDRQFILSSKKLLLSDSGFYLCAWQGFNSYNEQFFGPGTRLTVL.

The gene calls are TRBV6-5 and TRBJ2-7; 11 nucleotides align to TRBD1. This CDR3 has 15 residues. The ends lost 5 bases at V and 5 bases at J; junction bases unmatched: 8. The germline V gene has CDR1 MNHEY and CDR2 SVGAGI. CDR3 region: CASSRTGTGGHEQYF. As DNA, the CDR3 is TGTGCCAGCAGTAGGACCGGGACAGGGGGTCACGAGCAGTACTTC.

The chain carries TRBV5-6 and TRBJ2-3; D is uncertain. Germline CDR1 reads SGHDT; CDR2 reads YYEEEE. The CDR3 is made up of 14 amino acids. V shed 1 base and J shed 1 base, with 7 bases lying between them. CDR3 amino acids: CASSLSVRTDTQYF. The CDR3 DNA sequence: TGTGCCAGCAGCTTGTCCGTCCGCACAGATACGCAGTATTTT.

J is TRBJ2-7 and V is TRBV25-1; tentative D call: TRBD2 (6 bases). Trimming pared 2 bases from V and 4 bases from J, leaving 9 bases between. The CDR3 is 13 amino acids. CDR1 and CDR2 from the germline V gene are MGHDK and SYGVNS. The CDR3 here is CASSETGTYEQYF. The CDR3 DNA follows: TGTGCCAGCAGTGAAACGGGGACTTACGAGCAGTACTTC.

This clone was detected once. The V gene is TRBV19, the J gene TRBJ2-1; 7 nucleotides line up with TRBD1. J lost 6 bases, V lost 7 bases, and 12 bases had no gene match. Germline CDR1 LNHDA, CDR2 SQIVND (reference sequence). The CDR3 is 15 amino acids. The CDR3 here is CASTSGGPTRNEQFF. The CDR3 coding sequence is TGTGCCAGTACCTCAGGGGGACCTACCCGCAATGAGCAGTTCTTC.